This TCR beta chain was captured in a study of T cell responses to AZD1222 COVID-19 vaccine. General observations from the study: In the spike-specific TCR repertoire, nearly half reportedly target unmutated variant regions.

Trimming pared 10 bases from V and 2 bases from J, leaving 9 bases between. The CDR3 loop spans 11 amino acids. Per germline, CDR1 MDHEN and CDR2 SYDVKM. A note on this clone: As yet, its antigen is unknown.

The protocol was immunoSEQ multiplex PCR, while the TCRdb copy is restricted to in-frame clones and leaves out a portion. The sample holds about 150,000 clones, 85% to 90% seen once. This receptor was taken from an adult who received the AZD1222 COVID-19 vaccine. The sequencing here drew on peripheral blood, taken 28 days after the second AZD1222 dose. V and J are TRBV28 and TRBJ2-7, with unresolved D. CDR3 sequence reads: CATDGAYEQYF. CDR3 in DNA: TGTGCCACTGATGGAGCCTACGAGCAGTACTTC.